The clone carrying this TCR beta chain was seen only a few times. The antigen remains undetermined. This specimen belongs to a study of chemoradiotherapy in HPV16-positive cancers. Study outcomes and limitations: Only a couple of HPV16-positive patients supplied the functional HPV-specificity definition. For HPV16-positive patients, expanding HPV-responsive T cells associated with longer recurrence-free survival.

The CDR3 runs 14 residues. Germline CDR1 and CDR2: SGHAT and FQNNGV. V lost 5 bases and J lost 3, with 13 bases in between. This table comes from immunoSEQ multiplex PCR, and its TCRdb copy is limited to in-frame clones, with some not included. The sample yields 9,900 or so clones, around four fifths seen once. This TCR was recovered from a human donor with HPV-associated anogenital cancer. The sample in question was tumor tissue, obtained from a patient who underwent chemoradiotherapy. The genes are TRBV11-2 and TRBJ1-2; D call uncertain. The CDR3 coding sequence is TGTGCCAGCAGCCCATGGGAGCAATACTATGGCTACACCTTC. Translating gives CASSPWEQYYGYTF.